Each of the 25 T cell receptor beta chains below was sequenced from the same sample in a study of CD8+ T cells in alopecia areata. Extracted from the samples, RNA was reverse transcribed into cDNA to serve as the sequencing template. Assay used: immunoSEQ multiplex PCR; TCRdb lists only in-frame clones, some missing. The sample lists some 150,000 clones, less than 80% occurring once. Sequencing was performed on CD8+ T cells sorted from blood, taken at week 0. The receptors originated from a human donor with alopecia areata.

This clone was observed a single time. The V call is TRBV30, the J call TRBJ2-5, with D unclear. Germline CDR1 is GTSNPN and CDR2 is SVGIG (reference sequence). The CDR3 runs 11 residues. V shed 6 bases and J shed 1 base, with 6 bases lying between them. The CDR3 DNA follows: TGTGCCTGTGACGGCCAAGAGACCCAGTACTTC. Translation gives CACDGQETQYF.

This clone turned up a few times. The chain links TRBV14 to TRBJ1-1; D unresolved. Trimming pared 4 bases from V and 0 bases from J, leaving 12 bases between. Germline CDR1 is SGHDN and CDR2 is FVKESK. The CDR3 spans 15 residues. The CDR3 nucleotides are TGTGCCAGCAGCCTTAGGCGCATGATGAACACTGAAGCTTTCTTT. It specifies CASSLRRMMNTEAFF.

This clone has only one observation. The CDR3 DNA follows: TGTGCCAGCAGCTTCGCCTGGACAGTTAACTATGGCTACACCTTC. This gives the protein CASSFAWTVNYGYTF. The chain couples TRBV21-1 to TRBJ1-2; the table gives TRBD1 as D, unverified against the DNA. TRBV21-1 is an annotated pseudogene. The CDR3 is 15 residues long.

This rearrangement joins TRBV29-1 to TRBJ1-1; D uncertain. Per germline, CDR1 SQVTM and CDR2 ANQGSEA. V shed 4 bases and J shed 0 bases, with 9 bases lying between them. CDR3 length: 13 amino acids. The CDR3 DNA reads as TGCAGCGTTGCAGTACCTATGAACACTGAAGCTTTCTTT. Translating gives CSVAVPMNTEAFF.

In this sample, this clone turned up a few times. The rearrangement uses TRBV2 and TRBJ2-1; 7 bases agree with TRBD2. The germline CDR1 and CDR2 sequences are SNHLY and FYNNEI. The CDR3 is made up of 15 amino acids. The junction had 7 bases not matched to a gene; V was cut back by 3 bases and J by 5 bases. As DNA, the CDR3 is TGTGCCAGCAGTGAGGGAACGGGGGGACACAATGAGCAGTTCTTC. Translating gives CASSEGTGGHNEQFF.

The genes are TRBV7-3 and TRBJ2-3, with D possibly being TRBD1 (6 bases). V lost 4 bases to trimming and J lost 4 bases, with 12 bases between them. The CDR3 is 14 amino acids. CDR1 and CDR2 (germline): SGHTA, FQGTGA. This chain's CDR3 is CASSSTGISDTQYF. The CDR3 region has the DNA TGTGCCAGCAGCTCCACAGGGATTTCAGATACGCAGTATTTT.

The chain uses TRBV30 and TRBJ2-2; the D gene is possibly TRBD1 (5 bases). V lost 1 base and J lost 4, with 13 bases in between. CDR3 length equals 15 residues. CDR1 and CDR2 from the germline V gene are GTSNPN and SVGIG (reference sequence). CDR3 nucleotide sequence: TGTGCCTGGAGTGCGAAACAGGCACTCACCGGGGAGCTGTTTTTT. Translation: CAWSAKQALTGELFF.

The V gene is TRBV6-5, the J gene TRBJ2-4, with D unclear. The V and J ends lost 6 bases and 8 bases respectively, with 14 bases between them. This CDR3 is 13 amino acids long. CDR1 is MNHEY and CDR2 is SVGAGI in the germline V gene. CDR3 region: CASSPQDDDIQYF. CDR3 sequence (DNA): TGTGCCAGCAGCCCCCAGGACGATGACATTCAGTACTTC.

The chain employs TRBV15 and TRBJ1-4; D might be TRBD1 (6 bases). CDR1 is LNHNV and CDR2 is YYDKDF in the germline V gene (reference sequence). The CDR3 consists of 15 residues. V was cut by 4 bases and J by 5 bases, with 14 bases left in between. CDR3 in amino acids: CATSTSGQENEKLFF. CDR3 nucleotide sequence: TGTGCCACCAGCACCTCGGGACAAGAAAATGAAAAACTGTTTTTT.

The genes are TRBV9 and TRBJ2-2; D uncertain. The CDR3 is 11 amino acids. CDR1 and CDR2 (germline): SGDLS, YYNGEE. Trimming stripped 3 bases from V and 6 bases from J, with 3 bases between. The CDR3 is CASSESGELFF. As DNA, the CDR3 is TGTGCCAGCAGCGAATCCGGGGAGCTGTTTTTT.

This clone was recorded a few times. J is TRBJ2-3 and V is TRBV27; D unresolved. Deletions cut 7 bases from V and 0 bases from J, with 5 bases between. CDR3 size: 12 residues. Per the germline V gene, CDR1 is MNHEY and CDR2 is SMNVEV (reference sequence). The CDR3: CASMGSTDTQYF. CDR3 DNA sequence: TGTGCCAGCATGGGGAGCACAGATACGCAGTATTTT.

This chain uses TRBV4-2 with TRBJ2-7; 10 bases are a match to TRBD2. The germline V gene has CDR1 LGHNA and CDR2 YNFKEQ. J gave up 4 bases and V 2 bases, and 2 bases lay outside the gene matches. This CDR3 has 14 amino acids. CDR3 bases: TGTGCCAGCAGCCAATCTAGCGGGGGTTACGAGCAGTACTTC. Translated: CASSQSSGGYEQYF.

This clone was seen a few times. The V gene is TRBV7-2, the J gene TRBJ2-7, with D uncertain. V shed 3 bases and J shed 0 bases, with 9 bases lying between them. Germline V gene lookup returns CDR1 SGHTA and CDR2 FQGNSA. The CDR3 spans 14 residues. The CDR3 bases are TGTGCCAGCAGCTTTGTCGTTAGCTCCTACGAGCAGTACTTC. This encodes CASSFVVSSYEQYF.

The V and J genes are TRBV19 and TRBJ1-1; 8 bases line up with TRBD1. The V gene's germline CDR1 is LNHDA and CDR2 SQIVND (reference sequence). V dropped 6 bases and J dropped 4; count of bases not matched to a gene: 4. The CDR3 totals 13 residues. The CDR3, as DNA: TGTGCCAGTAGACTCACAGGGGGCACTGAAGCTTTCTTT. It yields the protein CASRLTGGTEAFF. The whole variable domain, filled in from reference TRBV19 and TRBJ1-1, reads DGGITQSPKYLFRKEGQNVTLSCEQNLNHDAMYWYRQDPGQGLRLIYYSQIVNDFQKGDIAEGYSVSREKKESFPLTVTSAQKNPTAFYLCASRLTGGTEAFFGQGTRLTVV.

The gene calls are TRBV2 and TRBJ1-5; D unclear. Germline V gene data show CDR1 as SNHLY and CDR2 as FYNNEI. The CDR3 is 14 residues long. V lost 3 bases and J lost 3, with 9 bases in between. The CDR3 sequence: CASSDAQTNQPQHF. The CDR3 DNA reads as TGTGCCAGCAGTGACGCCCAGACCAATCAGCCCCAGCATTTT.

This clone was seen a few times. The chain joins TRBV11-3 to TRBJ1-2, with 7 bases fitting TRBD1. The CDR3 is 14 residues long. V was clipped by 5 bases and J by 4 bases; unmatched bases: 7. The germline V gene encodes CDR1 SGHNT and CDR2 YENEEA. CDR3 region: CASSRARGTYGYTF. The DNA for the CDR3 is TGTGCCAGCAGCAGGGCCAGGGGGACCTATGGCTACACCTTC. The whole variable domain, remainder taken from reference TRBV11-3 and TRBJ1-2, is EAGVVQSPRYKIIEKKQPVAFWCNPISGHNTLYWYLQNLGQGPELLIRYENEEAVDDSQLPKDRFSAERLKGVDSTLKIQPAELGDSAVYLCASSRARGTYGYTFGSGTRLTVV.

The chain is built from TRBV7-9 and TRBJ1-6; D gene uncertain. The V and J ends lost 0 bases and 9 bases respectively, with 3 bases between them. Germline assignment: CDR1 SEHNR and CDR2 FQNEAQ (reference sequence). The CDR3 contains 12 residues. The CDR3 nucleotides read TGTGCCAGCAGCTTAGCCGGTTCACCCCTCCACTTT. The encoded protein is CASSLAGSPLHF.

The rearrangement links TRBV2 to TRBJ2-6; D call uncertain. Trimming removed 0 bases at V and 2 bases at J, with 8 bases between. Per germline, CDR1 SNHLY and CDR2 FYNNEI. The CDR3 consists of 16 residues. The DNA of the CDR3 is TGTGCCAGCAGTGAAGCGCGAGTAACTGGGGCCAACGTCCTGACTTTC. It translates to CASSEARVTGANVLTF. Supplemented by reference TRBV2 and TRBJ2-6, the full variable domain reads EPEVTQTPSHQVTQMGQEVILRCVPISNHLYFYWYRQILGQKVEFLVSFYNNEISEKSEIFDDQFSVERPDGSNFTLKIRSTKLEDSAMYFCASSEARVTGANVLTFGAGSRLTVL.

This clone has a handful of counts. The chain combines TRBV7-6 with TRBJ2-3; 12 nucleotides agree with TRBD2. Trimming took 5 bases from V and 3 from J; bases not matched to a gene: 6. The CDR3 runs 16 residues. Germline V gene data show CDR1 as SGHVS and CDR2 as FNYEAQ. CDR3 sequence (DNA): TGTGCCAGCAGCCCCCTAGCGGGGGGGCCAACAGATACGCAGTATTTT. It specifies CASSPLAGGPTDTQYF.

The gene calls are TRBV6-4 and TRBJ1-6, with TRBD1 as a possible D gene (5 bases). The CDR3 is made up of 13 amino acids. CDR1 is MRHNA, CDR2 SNTAGT, per germline. V gave up 2 bases and J gave up 9 bases, with 8 bases separating them. CDR3 amino acids: CASSDGGISPLHF. CDR3 nucleotide sequence: TGTGCCAGCAGTGACGGGGGAATTTCACCCCTCCACTTT.

The chain recombines TRBV18 with TRBJ2-5; a possible D gene is TRBD1 (5 bases). Germline values: CDR1 KGHSH, CDR2 LQKENI. The CDR3 extends over 16 amino acids. V lost 2 bases and J lost 5, with 18 bases in between. For the CDR3, the DNA is TGTGCCAGCTCACCAGGATCGCCAGGGTCGGCGGAGACCCAGTACTTC. Encoded protein: CASSPGSPGSAETQYF. Supplemented by reference TRBV18 and TRBJ2-5, the full variable domain reads NAGVMQNPRHLVRRRGQEARLRCSPMKGHSHVYWYRQLPEEGLKFMVYLQKENIIDESGMPKERFSAEFPKEGPSILRIQQVVRGDSAAYFCASSPGSPGSAETQYFGPGTRLLVL.

The genes are TRBV5-1 and TRBJ1-6, with unresolved D. Germline CDR1 reads SGHRS; CDR2 reads YFSETQ. Trimming stripped 0 bases from V and 9 bases from J, with 7 bases between. This CDR3 region has 13 residues. The CDR3 DNA reads TGCGCCAGCAGCTTGGGGCCAATTTCACCCCTCCACTTT. Its protein is CASSLGPISPLHF.

V usage is TRBV4-2 and J usage is TRBJ2-7; 8 bases are shared with TRBD2. CDR3 length: 15 residues. Germline assignment: CDR1 LGHNA and CDR2 YNFKEQ. Trimming at V came to 0 bases and at J to 2 bases, leaving 3 bases not matched to a gene. The CDR3 DNA reads TGTGCCAGCAGCCAAGATGAGGGACTAGCCTACGAGCAGTACTTC. It translates to CASSQDEGLAYEQYF.

The chain employs TRBV4-1 and TRBJ2-7, with D perhaps matching TRBD2 (6 bases). The CDR3 spans 16 residues. Deletions cut 6 bases from V and 2 bases from J, with 20 bases between. Per germline, CDR1 MGHRA and CDR2 YSYEKL. CDR3: CASSVTNLAETYEQYF. CDR3 nucleotides: TGCGCCAGCAGTGTCACCAATTTAGCGGAGACCTACGAGCAGTACTTC.

The chain is built from TRBV25-1 and TRBJ1-1; a possible D gene is TRBD1 (5 bases). V was clipped by 1 base and J by 6 bases, with 9 bases between them. This CDR3 is built from 13 residues. The germline gives CDR1 MGHDK, CDR2 SYGVNS. The CDR3 here is CASSEWGKPEAFF. CDR3 coding DNA: TGTGCCAGCAGTGAATGGGGGAAGCCTGAAGCTTTCTTT.